These T cell receptor beta chains were read from a single sample in a study of identical twins. A single record per CDR3 protein comes from TCRdb applying MiXCR to the 5' RACE reads. In the table there are about 200,000 distinct CDR3 sequences, around a tenth of which are singletons. The sample was memory (CD45RO+) T cells sorted from blood. Receptor source: a young woman in good health. Each CDR3 is given with its conserved first and last residue. The order of the fields is clone size, J gene, D gene, V gene, CDR3 protein, CDR3 DNA. D genes are given only for firm matches. Only some rows state a clone size, as once, few, many or a class for expanded clones.

clone size: few; J gene: TRBJ1-1; D gene: TRBD1; V gene: TRBV3-1; CDR3 protein: CASSLTDRATEAFF; CDR3 DNA: TGTGCCAGCAGCCTTACCGACAGGGCCACTGAAGCTTTCTTT
clone size: once; J gene: TRBJ1-2; D gene: TRBD1; V gene: TRBV28; CDR3 protein: CASSLGTGGFGYGYTF; CDR3 DNA: TGTGCCAGCAGTTTGGGGACAGGGGGCTTCGGTTATGGCTACACCTTC
clone size: medium-sized; J gene: TRBJ2-3; D gene: TRBD1; V gene: TRBV10-3; CDR3 protein: CAITLGQGEADTQYF; CDR3 DNA: TGTGCCATCACCTTGGGACAGGGGGAGGCAGATACGCAGTATTTT
clone size: NA; J gene: TRBJ2-3; D gene: TRBD2; V gene: TRBV4-2; CDR3 protein: CASSQASGGADTQYF; CDR3 DNA: TGTGCCAGCAGCCAAGCTAGCGGGGGGGCAGATACGCAGTATTTT
clone size: NA; J gene: TRBJ2-5; D gene: NA; V gene: TRBV20-1; CDR3 protein: CRVGVGETQYF; CDR3 DNA: TGCAGAGTAGGGGTCGGGGAGACCCAGTACTTC
clone size: few; J gene: TRBJ2-2; D gene: NA; V gene: TRBV12-3/TRBV12-4; CDR3 protein: CATSWRGTSAGELFF; CDR3 DNA: TGTGCCACCTCCTGGAGAGGGACATCGGCGGGGGAGCTGTTTTTT
clone size: few; J gene: TRBJ1-1; D gene: TRBD1; V gene: TRBV6-5; CDR3 protein: CASSYERGLSEAFF; CDR3 DNA: TGTGCCAGCAGTTACGAGAGGGGGCTGAGTGAAGCTTTCTTT
clone size: NA; J gene: TRBJ1-6; D gene: TRBD1; V gene: TRBV10-2; CDR3 protein: CASSGVDRGAYNSPLHF; CDR3 DNA: TGCGCCAGCAGTGGGGTGGACAGGGGCGCCTATAATTCACCCCTCCACTTT
clone size: NA; J gene: TRBJ2-3; D gene: TRBD2; V gene: TRBV4-3; CDR3 protein: CASSHLSLPGLAGADTQYF; CDR3 DNA: TGCGCCAGCAGCCACCTATCTCTACCGGGACTAGCGGGAGCAGATACGCAGTATTTT
clone size: few; J gene: TRBJ2-2; D gene: NA; V gene: TRBV20-1; CDR3 protein: CSARGRATGELFF; CDR3 DNA: TGCAGTGCTAGAGGCCGGGCGACCGGGGAGCTGTTTTTT
clone size: NA; J gene: TRBJ2-3; D gene: TRBD2; V gene: TRBV2; CDR3 protein: CASSEGGSGGTLLSTDTQYF; CDR3 DNA: TGTGCCAGCAGTGAAGGCGGTAGCGGGGGGACTTTACTTAGCACAGATACGCAGTATTTT
clone size: many; J gene: TRBJ2-7; D gene: NA; V gene: TRBV6-2/TRBV6-3; CDR3 protein: CASTRGTDYYEQYF; CDR3 DNA: TGTGCCAGCACGCGCGGGACAGACTACTACGAGCAGTACTTC
clone size: NA; J gene: TRBJ2-7; D gene: NA; V gene: TRBV24-1; CDR3 protein: CAREGGYEQYF; CDR3 DNA: TGTGCGAGGGAAGGAGGTTACGAGCAGTACTTC
clone size: few; J gene: TRBJ2-5; D gene: TRBD1; V gene: TRBV30; CDR3 protein: CAWSPPRGWRRGQYF; CDR3 DNA: TGTGCCTGGAGTCCCCCCAGGGGGTGGAGACGTGGCCAGTACTTC
clone size: NA; J gene: TRBJ2-1; D gene: TRBD2; V gene: TRBV25-1; CDR3 protein: CASSESGSQGNEQFF; CDR3 DNA: TGTGCCAGCAGTGAGAGCGGGAGTCAGGGAAATGAGCAGTTCTTC
clone size: many; J gene: TRBJ2-2; D gene: NA; V gene: TRBV7-3; CDR3 protein: CASSFNQNGDGELFF; CDR3 DNA: TGTGCCAGCAGCTTTAACCAAAATGGGGACGGGGAGCTGTTTTTT
clone size: NA; J gene: TRBJ1-6; D gene: NA; V gene: TRBV6-5; CDR3 protein: CASSYSNSHNSPLHF; CDR3 DNA: TGTGCCAGCAGTTACTCGAACAGTCATAATTCACCCCTCCACTTT
clone size: many; J gene: TRBJ1-2; D gene: TRBD1; V gene: TRBV5-1; CDR3 protein: CASSLGQGGYGYTF; CDR3 DNA: TGCGCCAGCAGCTTGGGACAGGGGGGCTATGGCTACACCTTC
clone size: NA; J gene: TRBJ2-7; D gene: NA; V gene: TRBV20-1; CDR3 protein: CSARTNAHSEQYF; CDR3 DNA: TGCAGTGCTAGAACTAATGCCCACTCCGAGCAGTACTTC
clone size: NA; J gene: TRBJ1-5; D gene: NA; V gene: TRBV10-3; CDR3 protein: CALQEAPDQPQHF; CDR3 DNA: TGTGCCTTACAAGAGGCACCCGATCAGCCCCAGCATTTT
clone size: many; J gene: TRBJ2-7; D gene: TRBD1; V gene: TRBV5-6; CDR3 protein: CASSPQQGGYEQYF; CDR3 DNA: TGTGCCAGCAGCCCACAACAGGGGGGATACGAGCAGTACTTC
clone size: NA; J gene: TRBJ1-2; D gene: NA; V gene: TRBV25-1; CDR3 protein: CASGFAGQSHGYTF; CDR3 DNA: TGTGCCAGCGGCTTCGCAGGGCAGAGTCATGGCTACACCTTC
clone size: few; J gene: TRBJ2-1; D gene: NA; V gene: TRBV4-3; CDR3 protein: CASSQELETNPFF; CDR3 DNA: TGCGCCAGCAGCCAAGAACTGGAGACTAACCCGTTCTTC
clone size: few; J gene: TRBJ1-6; D gene: NA; V gene: TRBV4-3; CDR3 protein: CASSQSRMWSDSPLHF; CDR3 DNA: TGCGCCAGCAGCCAATCAAGGATGTGGTCGGATTCACCCCTCCACTTT